This T cell receptor beta chain was sequenced during a study of CD8 T cells in ankylosing spondylitis. The study's findings and limits: Earlier reports found some motif variants in synovial fluid and blood in reactive arthritis.

TCRdb itself ran the 5' RACE reads through MiXCR, one entry per CDR3 protein. The profile shows some 52,000 distinct CDR3 sequences, 6% to 7.5% of them singletons. This clonotype was observed many times. Its specificity is not known. Sequenced sample: blood, either unsorted or a sorted T cell fraction (not recorded which). This TCR came from a female donor with ankylosing spondylitis or in good health (not recorded which).

The CDR3 loop is CASSYTGGTGANVLTF. The CDR3 DNA reads as TGTGCCAGCAGTTACACGGGGGGCACTGGGGCCAACGTCCTGACTTTC. The chain has TRBV6-5 and TRBJ2-6; possibly TRBD2 for D (7 bases). The CDR3 is made up of 16 amino acids. CDR1 is MNHEY and CDR2 is SVGAGI in the germline V gene. The germline V and J ends were trimmed by 2 bases and 2 bases, with 10 bases remaining between them.